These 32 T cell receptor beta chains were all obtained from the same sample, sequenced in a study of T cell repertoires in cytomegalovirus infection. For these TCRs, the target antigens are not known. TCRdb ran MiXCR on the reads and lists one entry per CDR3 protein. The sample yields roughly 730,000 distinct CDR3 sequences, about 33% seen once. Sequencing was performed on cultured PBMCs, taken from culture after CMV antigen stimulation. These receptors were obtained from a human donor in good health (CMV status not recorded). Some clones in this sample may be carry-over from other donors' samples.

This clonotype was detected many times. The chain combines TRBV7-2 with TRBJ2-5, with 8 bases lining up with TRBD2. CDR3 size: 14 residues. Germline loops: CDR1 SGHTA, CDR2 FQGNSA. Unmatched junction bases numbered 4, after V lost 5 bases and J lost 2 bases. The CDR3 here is CASSITGGQETQYF. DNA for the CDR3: TGTGCCAGCAGCATTACGGGGGGGCAAGAGACCCAGTACTTC.

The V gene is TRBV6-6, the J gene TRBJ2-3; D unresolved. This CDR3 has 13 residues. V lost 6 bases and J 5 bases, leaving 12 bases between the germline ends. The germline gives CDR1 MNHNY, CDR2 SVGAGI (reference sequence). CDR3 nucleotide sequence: TGTGCCAGCAGACCACCAACCCTAGATACGCAGTATTTT. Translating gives CASRPPTLDTQYF.

CDR3 loop: CASSLMTGTDTQYF. In DNA, the CDR3 is TGTGCCAGCAGCTTAATGACCGGCACAGATACGCAGTATTTT. The chain employs TRBV7-6 and TRBJ2-3, with D unresolved. Germline V lookup: CDR1 SGHVS, CDR2 FNYEAQ. The CDR3 extends over 14 amino acids. V lost 2 bases to trimming and J lost 1 base, with 7 bases between them.

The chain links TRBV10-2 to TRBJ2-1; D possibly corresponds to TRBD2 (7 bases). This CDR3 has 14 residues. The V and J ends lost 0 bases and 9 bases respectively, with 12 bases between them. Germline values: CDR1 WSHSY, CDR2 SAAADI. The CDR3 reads CASSESTGGGEQFF. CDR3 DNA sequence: TGCGCCAGCAGTGAGTCGACGGGGGGCGGTGAGCAGTTCTTC.

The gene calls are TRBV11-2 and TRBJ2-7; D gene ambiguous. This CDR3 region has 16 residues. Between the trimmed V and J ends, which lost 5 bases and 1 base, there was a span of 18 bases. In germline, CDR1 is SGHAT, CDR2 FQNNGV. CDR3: CASSLRMVRMSYEQYF. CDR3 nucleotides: TGTGCCAGCAGCCTGCGCATGGTTCGAATGTCCTACGAGCAGTACTTC.

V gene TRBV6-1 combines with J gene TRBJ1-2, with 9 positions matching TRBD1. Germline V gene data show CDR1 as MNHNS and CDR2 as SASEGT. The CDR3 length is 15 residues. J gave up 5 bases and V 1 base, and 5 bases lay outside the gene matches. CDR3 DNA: TGTGCCAGCAGTGAAGTATGGGGACAGGGATATGGCTACACCTTC. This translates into CASSEVWGQGYGYTF.

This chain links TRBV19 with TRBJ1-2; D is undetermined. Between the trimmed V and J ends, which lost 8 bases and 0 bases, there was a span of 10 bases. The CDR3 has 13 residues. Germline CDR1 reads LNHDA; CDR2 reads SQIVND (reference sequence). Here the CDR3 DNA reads TGTGCCAGTCAAGAGCGACCTAACTATGGCTACACCTTC. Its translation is CASQERPNYGYTF. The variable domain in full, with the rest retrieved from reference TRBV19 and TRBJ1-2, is DGGITQSPKYLFRKEGQNVTLSCEQNLNHDAMYWYRQDPGQGLRLIYYSQIVNDFQKGDIAEGYSVSREKKESFPLTVTSAQKNPTAFYLCASQERPNYGYTFGSGTRLTVV.

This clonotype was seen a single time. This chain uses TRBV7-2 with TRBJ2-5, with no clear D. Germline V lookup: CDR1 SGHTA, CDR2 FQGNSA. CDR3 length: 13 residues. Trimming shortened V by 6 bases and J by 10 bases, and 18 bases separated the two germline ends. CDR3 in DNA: TGTGCCAGCAGACCCGACACCAGTTTCGTCCAGTACTTC. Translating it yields CASRPDTSFVQYF.

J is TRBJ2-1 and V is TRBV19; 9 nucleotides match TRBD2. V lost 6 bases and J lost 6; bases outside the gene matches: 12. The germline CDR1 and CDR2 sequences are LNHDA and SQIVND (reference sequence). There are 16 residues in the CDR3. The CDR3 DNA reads TGTGCCAGTAGCAGGTCCATGGGACTAGCCCCCAATGAGCAGTTCTTC. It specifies CASSRSMGLAPNEQFF.

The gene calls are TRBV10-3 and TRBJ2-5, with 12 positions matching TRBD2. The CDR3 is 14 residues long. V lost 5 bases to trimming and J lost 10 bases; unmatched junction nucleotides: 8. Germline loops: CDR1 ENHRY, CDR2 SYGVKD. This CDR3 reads CAISLAGGLRDQYF. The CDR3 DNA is TGTGCCATCAGTCTAGCGGGAGGGCTAAGAGACCAGTACTTC.

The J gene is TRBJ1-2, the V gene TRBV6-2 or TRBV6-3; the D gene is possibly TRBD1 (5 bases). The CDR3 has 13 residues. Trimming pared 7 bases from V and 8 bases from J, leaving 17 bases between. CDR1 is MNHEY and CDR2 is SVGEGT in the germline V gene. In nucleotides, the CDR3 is TGTGCCAGCACGGGACTCCTTGAACGGGGCTACACCTTC. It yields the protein CASTGLLERGYTF.

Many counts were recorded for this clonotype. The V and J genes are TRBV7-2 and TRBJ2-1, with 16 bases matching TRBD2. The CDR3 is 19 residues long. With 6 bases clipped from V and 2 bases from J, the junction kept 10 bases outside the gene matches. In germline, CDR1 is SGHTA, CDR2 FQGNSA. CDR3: CASRPDRGTSGGAYNEQFF. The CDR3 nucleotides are TGTGCCAGCAGACCCGACAGGGGGACTAGCGGGGGGGCCTACAATGAGCAGTTCTTC.

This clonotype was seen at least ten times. The DNA for the CDR3 is TGTGCCAGCAGCTTAGCAGGAAACGATGGCTACACCTTC. Translating it yields CASSLAGNDGYTF. The chain has TRBV11-2 and TRBJ1-2; D call uncertain. The CDR3 extends over 13 amino acids. Trimming left V 1 base short and J 6 bases short, with 9 bases between. CDR1 and CDR2 (germline): SGHAT, FQNNGV.

CDR3 DNA sequence: TGCGCCAGCAGCCCAGGACTAGCGGGTGATTCTCGGGAGCAGTACTTC. It is translated as CASSPGLAGDSREQYF. The chain combines TRBV10-1 with TRBJ2-7, with 11 bases fitting TRBD2. CDR3 length: 16 amino acids. The germline CDR1 and CDR2 sequences are WNHNN and SYGVQD (reference sequence). Losses at the gene ends were 6 bases for V and 7 bases for J; bases not matched to a gene: 14.

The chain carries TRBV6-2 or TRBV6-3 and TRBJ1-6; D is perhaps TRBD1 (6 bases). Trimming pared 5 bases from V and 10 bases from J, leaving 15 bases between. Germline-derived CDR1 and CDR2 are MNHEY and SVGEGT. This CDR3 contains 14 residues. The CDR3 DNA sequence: TGTGCCAGCAGTCTACAGGGTACCTTATCACCCCTCCACTTT. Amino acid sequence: CASSLQGTLSPLHF.

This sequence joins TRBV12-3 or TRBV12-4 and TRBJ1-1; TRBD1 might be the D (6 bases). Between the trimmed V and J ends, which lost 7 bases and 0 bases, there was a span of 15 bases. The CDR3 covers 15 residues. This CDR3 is CASITDSYMNTEAFF. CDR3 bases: TGTGCCAGCATTACGGACAGCTATATGAACACTGAAGCTTTCTTT.

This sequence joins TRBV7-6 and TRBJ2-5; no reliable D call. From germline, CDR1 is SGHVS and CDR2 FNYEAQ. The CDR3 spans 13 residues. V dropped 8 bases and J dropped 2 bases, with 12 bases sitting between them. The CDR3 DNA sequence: TGTGCCAGCCAAAGGCTGAGGCAAGAGACCCAGTACTTC. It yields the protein CASQRLRQETQYF. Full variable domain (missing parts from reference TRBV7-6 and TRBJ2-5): GAGVSQSPRYKVTKRGQDVALRCDPISGHVSLYWYRQALGQGPEFLTYFNYEAQQDKSGLPNDRFSAERPEGSISTLTIQRTEQRDSAMYRCASQRLRQETQYFGPGTRLLVL.

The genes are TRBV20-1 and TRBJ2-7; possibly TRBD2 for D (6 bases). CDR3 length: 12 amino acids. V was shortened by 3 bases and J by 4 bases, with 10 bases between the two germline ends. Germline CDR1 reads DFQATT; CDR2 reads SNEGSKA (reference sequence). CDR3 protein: CSASALAYEQYF. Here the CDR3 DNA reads TGCAGTGCTAGCGCACTAGCATACGAGCAGTACTTC.

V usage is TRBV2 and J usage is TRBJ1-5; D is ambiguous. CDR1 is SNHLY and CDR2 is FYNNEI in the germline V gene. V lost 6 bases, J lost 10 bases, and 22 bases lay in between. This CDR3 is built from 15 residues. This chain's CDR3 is CASRIGGATIRPQHF. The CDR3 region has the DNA TGTGCCAGCAGGATTGGCGGCGCCACAATCCGCCCCCAGCATTTT.

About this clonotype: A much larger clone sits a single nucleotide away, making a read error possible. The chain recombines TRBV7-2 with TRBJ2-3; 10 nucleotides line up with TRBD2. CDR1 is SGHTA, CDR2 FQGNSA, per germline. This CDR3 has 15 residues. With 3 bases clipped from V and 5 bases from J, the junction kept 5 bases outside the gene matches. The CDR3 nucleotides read TGTGCCAGCAGCTTGACTAGCGGGCGTGGAGATACGCAGTATTTT. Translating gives CASSLTSGRGDTQYF.

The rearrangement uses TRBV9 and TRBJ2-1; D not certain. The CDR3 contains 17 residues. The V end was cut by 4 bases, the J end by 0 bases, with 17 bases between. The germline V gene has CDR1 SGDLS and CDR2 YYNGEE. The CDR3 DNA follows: TGTGCCAGCAGCCCCTCCACTGGCGTCGGCTCCTACAATGAGCAGTTCTTC. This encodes CASSPSTGVGSYNEQFF.

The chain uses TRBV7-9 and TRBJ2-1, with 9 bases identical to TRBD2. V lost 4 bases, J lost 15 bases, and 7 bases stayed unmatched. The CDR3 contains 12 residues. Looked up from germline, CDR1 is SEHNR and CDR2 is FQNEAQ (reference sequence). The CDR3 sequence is CASSSPGGGGFF. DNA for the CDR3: TGTGCCAGCAGCTCCCCGGGCGGGGGGGGGTTCTTC.

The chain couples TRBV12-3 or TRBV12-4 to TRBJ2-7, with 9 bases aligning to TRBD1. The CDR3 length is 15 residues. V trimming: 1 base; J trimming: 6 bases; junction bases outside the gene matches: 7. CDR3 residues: CASSLDRGPPGEQYF. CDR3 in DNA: TGTGCCAGCAGTTTAGACAGGGGGCCACCCGGCGAGCAGTACTTC.

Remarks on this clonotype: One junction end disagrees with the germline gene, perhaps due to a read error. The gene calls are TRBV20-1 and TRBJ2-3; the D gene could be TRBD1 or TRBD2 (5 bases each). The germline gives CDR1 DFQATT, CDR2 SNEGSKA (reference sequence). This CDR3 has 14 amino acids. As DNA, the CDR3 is TGCAGTGCTATAAGGCAAGGGGCGGTCGGGACGCAATATTTT. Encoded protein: CSAIRQGAVGTQYF.

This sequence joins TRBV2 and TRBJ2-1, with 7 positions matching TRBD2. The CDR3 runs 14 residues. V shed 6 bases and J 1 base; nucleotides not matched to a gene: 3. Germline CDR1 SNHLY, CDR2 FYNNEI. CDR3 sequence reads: CASRSGDSYNEQFF. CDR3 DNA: TGTGCCAGCAGGAGCGGGGATTCCTACAATGAGCAGTTCTTC.

The DNA for the CDR3 is TGTGCCAGCAGCTTGACTAGCGGGGGGGGAGATACGCAGTATTTT. Protein sequence: CASSLTSGGGDTQYF. V gene TRBV7-2 combines with J gene TRBJ2-3; TRBD2 matches 14 bases. This CDR3 spans 15 amino acids. Per germline, CDR1 SGHTA and CDR2 FQGNSA. J gave up 5 bases and V 3 bases, and 1 base lay outside the gene matches. Full variable domain (outside the CDR3, taken from reference TRBV7-2 and TRBJ2-3): GAGVSQSPSNKVTEKGKDVELRCDPISGHTALYWYRQSLGQGLEFLIYFQGNSAPDKSGLPSDRFSAERTGGSVSTLTIQRTQQEDSAVYLCASSLTSGGGDTQYFGPGTRLTVL.

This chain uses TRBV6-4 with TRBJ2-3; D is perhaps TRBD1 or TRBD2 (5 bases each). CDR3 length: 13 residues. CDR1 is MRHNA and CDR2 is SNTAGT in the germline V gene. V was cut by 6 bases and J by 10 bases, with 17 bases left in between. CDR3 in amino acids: CASSLDREGSQYF. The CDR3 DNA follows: TGTGCCAGCAGCCTTGACAGAGAGGGGTCGCAGTATTTT.

For the CDR3, the DNA is TGTGCCAGCAGACGACTCGGCGCTCCTTCCGAGCAGTACTTC. It yields the protein CASRRLGAPSEQYF. The chain uses TRBV6-8 and TRBJ2-7; D is ambiguous. CDR1 is MNHGY and CDR2 is SAAAGT in the germline V gene. The V end was cut by 6 bases, the J end by 6 bases, with 18 bases between. There are 14 residues in the CDR3.

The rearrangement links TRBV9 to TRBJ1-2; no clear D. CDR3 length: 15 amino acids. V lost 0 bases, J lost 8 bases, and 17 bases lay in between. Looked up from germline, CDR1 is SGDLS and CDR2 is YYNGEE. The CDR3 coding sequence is TGTGCCAGCAGCGTAGGAAAATCCGTCGGTGGAGGCTACACCTTC. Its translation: CASSVGKSVGGGYTF.

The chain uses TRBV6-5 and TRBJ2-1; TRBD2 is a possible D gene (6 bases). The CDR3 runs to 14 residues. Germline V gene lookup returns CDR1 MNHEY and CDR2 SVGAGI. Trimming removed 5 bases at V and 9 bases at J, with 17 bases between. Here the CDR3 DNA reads TGTGCCAGCAGTGAAGAACGGAGGGTCGGTGAGCAGTTCTTC. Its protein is CASSEERRVGEQFF.

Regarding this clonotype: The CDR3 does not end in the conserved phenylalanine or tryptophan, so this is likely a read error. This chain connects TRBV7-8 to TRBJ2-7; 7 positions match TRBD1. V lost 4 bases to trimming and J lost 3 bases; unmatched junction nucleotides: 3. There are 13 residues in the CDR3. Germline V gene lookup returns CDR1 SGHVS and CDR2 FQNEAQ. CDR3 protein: CASSSGQSYEQYC. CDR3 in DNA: TGTGCCAGCAGCTCGGGACAGAGCTACGAGCAGTACTGC.

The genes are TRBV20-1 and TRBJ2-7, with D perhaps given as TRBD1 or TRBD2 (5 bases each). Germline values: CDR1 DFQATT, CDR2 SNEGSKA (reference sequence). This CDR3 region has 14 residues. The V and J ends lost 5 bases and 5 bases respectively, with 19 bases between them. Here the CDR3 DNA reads TGCAGTGCTCTAAGGGACGCCCCATCGGACGAGCAGTACTTC. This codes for CSALRDAPSDEQYF.